This T cell receptor (beta chain) was captured by sequencing in a study of preoperative IRX-2 immunotherapy in early breast cancer. Treatment meaning: preoperative locoregional IRX-2 cytokine immunotherapy. Patients received preoperative, locoregional IRX-2 cytokine immunotherapy in a phase Ib study. Germline lookup yields CDR1 MNHGY and CDR2 SAAAGT. With 2 bases removed from V and 1 base from J, the gap between germline ends came to 12 bases. There are 15 residues in the CDR3. This clone was observed once. Method: immunoSEQ multiplex PCR; TCRdb's copy keeps in-frame clones and lacks some. Altogether approximately 100,000 clones are present, about nine tenths being singletons, with the ten largest covering about 2%.

This specimen was tumor tissue, taken after IRX-2 immunotherapy. This TCR was recovered from a human donor with breast cancer. This chain joins TRBV6-8 and TRBJ2-7, with D hard to call. In DNA, the CDR3 is TGTGCCAGCAGTTACGTCACGGCGGATTCCTACGAGCAGTACTTC. This gives the protein CASSYVTADSYEQYF.